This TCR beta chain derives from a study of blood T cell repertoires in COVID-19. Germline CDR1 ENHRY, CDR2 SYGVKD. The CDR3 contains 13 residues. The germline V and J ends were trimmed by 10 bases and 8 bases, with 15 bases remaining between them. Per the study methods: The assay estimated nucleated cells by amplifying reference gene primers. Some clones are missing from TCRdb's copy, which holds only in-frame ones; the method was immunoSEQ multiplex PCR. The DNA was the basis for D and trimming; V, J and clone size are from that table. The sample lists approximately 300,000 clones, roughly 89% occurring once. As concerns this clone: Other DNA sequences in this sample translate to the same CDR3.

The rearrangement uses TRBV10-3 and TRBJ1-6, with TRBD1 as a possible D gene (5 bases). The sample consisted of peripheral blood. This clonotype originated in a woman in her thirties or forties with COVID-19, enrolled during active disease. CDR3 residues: CASLQGMDSPLHF. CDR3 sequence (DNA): TGTGCCAGCCTTCAGGGAATGGATTCACCCCTCCACTTT.